This T cell receptor beta chain was sequenced in a study of blood T cell repertoires in COVID-19. This CDR3 spans 15 amino acids. Germline assignment: CDR1 WNHNN and CDR2 SYGVQD (reference sequence). Trimming took 3 bases from V and 2 from J; bases not matched to a gene: 3. Repertoires were generated with immunoSEQ multiplex PCR, while TCRdb's copy carries only in-frame clones and drops some. This sample has some 530,000 clones; 80% to 90% occur once, and the top ten carry approximately 8.3%. Sequenced: PBMCs or T cells enriched from blood (not recorded which). The sequence was collected from a woman in her sixties or seventies who had recovered from COVID-19. The chain carries TRBV10-1 and TRBJ2-3; 9 bases agree with TRBD1. The CDR3 sequence: CASSERQGVTDTQYF. The CDR3 DNA reads TGCGCCAGCAGTGAAAGACAGGGGGTCACAGATACGCAGTATTTT.